The TCR beta chain under discussion was sequenced for a study of blood T cell repertoires in COVID-19. Assay used: immunoSEQ multiplex PCR; TCRdb lists only in-frame clones, some missing. The sample lists a few hundred thousand clones; 90% were seen once. Clinical history as reported by participants underpinned cohort assignment. Exposed enrollees encountered a COVID-19 case at some point within 2 weeks before study entry. J lost 0 bases, V lost 2 bases, and 8 bases had no gene match. The V gene's germline CDR1 is LGHDT and CDR2 YNNKEL (reference sequence). The CDR3 spans 18 residues. The chain links TRBV3-1 (or the pseudogene TRBV3-2) to TRBJ1-4, with 8 bases lining up with TRBD1. The sequenced sample was PBMCs or T cells enriched from blood (not recorded which). This clonotype originated in a man aged 30-40 years who had been exposed to COVID-19. CDR3 nucleotides: TGTGCCAGCAGCCAATACCCCAGGGGGCTTGCAACTAATGAAAAACTGTTTTTT. It codes for CASSQYPRGLATNEKLFF.